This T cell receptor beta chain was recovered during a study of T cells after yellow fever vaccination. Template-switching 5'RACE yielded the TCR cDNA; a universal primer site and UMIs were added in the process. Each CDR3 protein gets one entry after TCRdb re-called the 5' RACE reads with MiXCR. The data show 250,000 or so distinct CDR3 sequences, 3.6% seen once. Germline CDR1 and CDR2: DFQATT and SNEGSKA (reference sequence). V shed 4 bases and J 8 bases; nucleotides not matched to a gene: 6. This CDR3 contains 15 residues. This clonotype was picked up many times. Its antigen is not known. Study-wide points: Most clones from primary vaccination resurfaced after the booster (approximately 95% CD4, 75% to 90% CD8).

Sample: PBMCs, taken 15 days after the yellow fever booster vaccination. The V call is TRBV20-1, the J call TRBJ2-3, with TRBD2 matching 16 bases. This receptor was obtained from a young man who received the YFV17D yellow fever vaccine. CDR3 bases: TGCAGTGCTATGGGACTAGCGGGGGGGTTGGGTACGCAGTATTTT. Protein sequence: CSAMGLAGGLGTQYF.